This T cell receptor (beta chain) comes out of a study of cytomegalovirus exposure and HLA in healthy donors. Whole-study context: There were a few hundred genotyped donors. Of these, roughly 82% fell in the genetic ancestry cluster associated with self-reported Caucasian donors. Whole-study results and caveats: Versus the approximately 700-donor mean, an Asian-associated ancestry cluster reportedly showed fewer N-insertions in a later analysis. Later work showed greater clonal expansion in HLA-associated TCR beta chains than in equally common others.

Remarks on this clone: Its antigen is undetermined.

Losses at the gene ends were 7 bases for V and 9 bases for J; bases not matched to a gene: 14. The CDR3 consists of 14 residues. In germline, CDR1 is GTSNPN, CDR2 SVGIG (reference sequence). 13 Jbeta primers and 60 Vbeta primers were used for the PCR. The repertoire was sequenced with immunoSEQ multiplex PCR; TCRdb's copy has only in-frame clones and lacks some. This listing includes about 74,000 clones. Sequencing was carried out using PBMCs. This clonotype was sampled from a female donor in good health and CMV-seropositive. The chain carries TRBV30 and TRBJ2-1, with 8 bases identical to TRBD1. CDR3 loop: CALNPGQEGGEQFF. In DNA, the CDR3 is TGTGCCTTAAACCCGGGACAGGAAGGGGGTGAGCAGTTCTTC.